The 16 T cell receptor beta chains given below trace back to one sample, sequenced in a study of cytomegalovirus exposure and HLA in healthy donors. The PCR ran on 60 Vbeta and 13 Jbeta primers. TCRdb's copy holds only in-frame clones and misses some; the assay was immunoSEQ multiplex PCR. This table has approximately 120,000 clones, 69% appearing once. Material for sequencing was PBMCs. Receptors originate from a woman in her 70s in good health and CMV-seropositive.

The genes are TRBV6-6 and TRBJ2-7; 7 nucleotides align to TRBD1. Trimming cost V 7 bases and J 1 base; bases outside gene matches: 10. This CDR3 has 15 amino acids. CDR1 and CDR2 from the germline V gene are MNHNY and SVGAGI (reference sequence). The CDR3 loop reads CASTTWGQRSYEQYF. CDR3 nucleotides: TGTGCCAGCACCACATGGGGACAGAGATCCTACGAGCAGTACTTC.

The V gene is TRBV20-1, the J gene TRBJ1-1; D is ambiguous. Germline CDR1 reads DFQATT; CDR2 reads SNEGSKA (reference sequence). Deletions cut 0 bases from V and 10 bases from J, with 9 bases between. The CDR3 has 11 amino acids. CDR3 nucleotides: TGCAGTGCTAGAGATCCACGAGGAGCTTTCTTT. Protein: CSARDPRGAFF.

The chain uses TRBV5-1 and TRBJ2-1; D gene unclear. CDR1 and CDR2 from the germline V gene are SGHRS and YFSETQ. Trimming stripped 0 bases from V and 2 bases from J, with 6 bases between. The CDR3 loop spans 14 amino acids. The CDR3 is CASSLGGPYNEQFF. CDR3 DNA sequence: TGCGCCAGCAGCTTGGGCGGTCCCTACAATGAGCAGTTCTTC.

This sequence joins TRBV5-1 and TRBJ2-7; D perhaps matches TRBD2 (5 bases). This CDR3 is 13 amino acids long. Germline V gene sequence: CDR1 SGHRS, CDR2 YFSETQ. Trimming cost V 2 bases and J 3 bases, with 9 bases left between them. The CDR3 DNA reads TGCGCCAGCAGCTTAAGCGAGGGCTACGAGCAGTACTTC. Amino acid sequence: CASSLSEGYEQYF.

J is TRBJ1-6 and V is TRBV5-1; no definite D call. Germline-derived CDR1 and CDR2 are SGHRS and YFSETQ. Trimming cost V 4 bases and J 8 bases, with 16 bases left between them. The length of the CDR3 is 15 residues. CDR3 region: CASSPRSYGDSPLHF. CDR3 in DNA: TGCGCCAGCAGCCCCAGGTCGTATGGTGATTCACCCCTCCACTTT. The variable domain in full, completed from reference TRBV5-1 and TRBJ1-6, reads KAGVTQTPRYLIKTRGQQVTLSCSPISGHRSVSWYQQTPGQGLQFLFEYFSETQRNKGNFPGRFSGRQFSNSRSEMNVSTLELGDSALYLCASSPRSYGDSPLHFGNGTRLTVT.

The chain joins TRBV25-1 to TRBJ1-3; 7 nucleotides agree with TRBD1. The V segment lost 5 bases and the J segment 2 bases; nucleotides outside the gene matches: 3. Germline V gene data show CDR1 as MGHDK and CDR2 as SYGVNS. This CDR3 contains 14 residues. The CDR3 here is CASSKTGTGNTIYF. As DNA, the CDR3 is TGTGCCAGCAGTAAGACAGGGACTGGAAACACCATATATTTT.

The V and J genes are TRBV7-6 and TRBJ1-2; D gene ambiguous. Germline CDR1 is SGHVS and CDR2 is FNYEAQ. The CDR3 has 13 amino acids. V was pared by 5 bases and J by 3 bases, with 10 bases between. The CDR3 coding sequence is TGTGCCAGCAGCCCAAGTAGAGACTATGGCTACACCTTC. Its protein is CASSPSRDYGYTF.

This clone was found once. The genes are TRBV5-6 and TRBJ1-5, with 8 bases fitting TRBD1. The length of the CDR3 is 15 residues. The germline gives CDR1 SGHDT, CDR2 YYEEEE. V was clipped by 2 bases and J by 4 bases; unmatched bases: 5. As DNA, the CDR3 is TGTGCCAGCAGCTTTGGACAGGGAAATAATCAGCCCCAGCATTTT. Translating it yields CASSFGQGNNQPQHF.

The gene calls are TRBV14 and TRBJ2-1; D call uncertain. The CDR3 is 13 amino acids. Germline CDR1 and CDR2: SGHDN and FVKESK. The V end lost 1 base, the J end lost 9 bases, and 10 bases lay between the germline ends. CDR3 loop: CASSQATVAEQFF. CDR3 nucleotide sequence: TGTGCCAGCAGCCAAGCAACTGTTGCTGAGCAGTTCTTC. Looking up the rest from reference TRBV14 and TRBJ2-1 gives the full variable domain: EAGVTQFPSHSVIEKGQTVTLRCDPISGHDNLYWYRRVMGKEIKFLLHFVKESKQDESGMPNNRFLAERTGGTYSTLKVQPAELEDSGVYFCASSQATVAEQFFGPGTRLTVL.

For the CDR3, the DNA is TGTGCCAGCAGCCAAGATCTTCTTACAGGGGCCTACGAGCAGTACTTC. This translates into CASSQDLLTGAYEQYF. This chain joins TRBV14 and TRBJ2-5; 7 bases map to TRBD1. The DNA matches TRBJ2-7 better at its end, which makes the J call doubtful. The CDR3 is made up of 16 amino acids. Per the germline V gene, CDR1 is SGHDN and CDR2 is FVKESK.

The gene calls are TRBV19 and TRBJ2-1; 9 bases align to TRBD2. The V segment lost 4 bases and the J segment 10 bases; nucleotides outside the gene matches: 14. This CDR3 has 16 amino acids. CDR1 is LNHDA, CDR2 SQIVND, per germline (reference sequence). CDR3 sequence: CASSRALAGIPGEQFF. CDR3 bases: TGTGCCAGTAGTAGAGCCCTAGCGGGGATCCCTGGAGAGCAGTTCTTC.

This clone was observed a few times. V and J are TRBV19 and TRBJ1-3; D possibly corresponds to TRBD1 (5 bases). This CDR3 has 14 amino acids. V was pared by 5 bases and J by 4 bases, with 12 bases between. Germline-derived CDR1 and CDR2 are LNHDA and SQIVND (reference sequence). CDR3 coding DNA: TGTGCCAGTAGTTGGGGCGGTAGGGGAAACACCATATATTTT. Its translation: CASSWGGRGNTIYF.

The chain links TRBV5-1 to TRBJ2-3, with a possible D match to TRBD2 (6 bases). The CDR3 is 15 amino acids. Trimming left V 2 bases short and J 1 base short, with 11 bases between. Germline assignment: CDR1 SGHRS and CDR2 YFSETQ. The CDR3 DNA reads TGCGCCAGCAGCTTCTCTACGGGGGGCACAGATACGCAGTATTTT. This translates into CASSFSTGGTDTQYF.

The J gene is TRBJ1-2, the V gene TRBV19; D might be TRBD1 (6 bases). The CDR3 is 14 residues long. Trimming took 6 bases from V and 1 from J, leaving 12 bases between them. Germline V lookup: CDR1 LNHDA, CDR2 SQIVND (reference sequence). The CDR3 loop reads CASRRQEFNYGYTF. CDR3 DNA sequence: TGTGCCAGTAGAAGACAGGAGTTTAACTATGGCTACACCTTC.

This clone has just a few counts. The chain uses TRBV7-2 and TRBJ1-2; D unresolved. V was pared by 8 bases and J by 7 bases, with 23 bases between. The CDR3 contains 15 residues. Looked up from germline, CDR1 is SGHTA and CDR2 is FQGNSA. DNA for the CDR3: TGTGCCAGCCGTAGTGCTGCTTCCACTAAGTCTGGCTACACCTTC. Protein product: CASRSAASTKSGYTF.

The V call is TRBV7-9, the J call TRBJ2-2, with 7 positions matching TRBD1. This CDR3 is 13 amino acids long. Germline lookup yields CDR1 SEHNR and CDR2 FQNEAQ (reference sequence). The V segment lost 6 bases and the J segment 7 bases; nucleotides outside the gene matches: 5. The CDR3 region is CASSFTGVGELFF. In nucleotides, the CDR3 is TGTGCCAGCAGTTTTACAGGGGTCGGGGAGCTGTTTTTT.